The TCR beta chain described here comes from a study of regulatory T cells in long-lasting Graves disease. CDR3 length: 14 amino acids. Trimming took 1 base from V and 8 from J, leaving 15 bases between them. CDR1 SQVTM and CDR2 ANQGSEA come from the germline V gene. This clonotype was found a few times. What it binds is not known. Notes on the study in general: With persistent disease, TRBV28, TRBJ1-2 and TRBJ2-5 were the favored segments.

Time point denoted: newly diagnosed GD, antithyroid drugs for less than 3 months. PBMC-extracted RNA yielded the TCR library. Building the TCR beta libraries relied on iRepertoire HTBI primers, and CDR3 regions underwent Arm-PCR. TCRdb redid the calling of the multiplex PCR reads with MiXCR, one entry per CDR3 protein. The sample shows under 300,000 distinct CDR3 sequences, about 20% of them seen only once. In addition, the sample was reused for a study of T cells in Graves' hyperthyroidism and ophthalmopathy. This second study says: HTBI primers were employed in a first-round RT-PCR of the TCR CDR3.

This sequence joins TRBV29-1 and TRBJ2-1; the D gene is possibly TRBD1 (5 bases). The sample in question was peripheral blood mononuclear cells (PBMCs), obtained at new diagnosis, from a patient treated with antithyroid drugs. The clonotype originates from a woman under 40 with Graves disease. CDR3: CSVEAFGQGDEQFF. The CDR3 DNA is TGCAGCGTTGAAGCGTTTGGCCAGGGCGATGAGCAGTTCTTC.